A single sample is the source of the 7 T cell receptor beta chains below, sequenced in a study of PD-1 blockade in classical Hodgkin lymphoma. Measured with immunoSEQ multiplex PCR; TCRdb has only the in-frame clones, and not every one. Of about 47,000 clones in the sample, 80% were seen once. As to time point: cycle 4 day 1 (C4D1), after more than five weeks of nivolumab. Every one of the patients relapsed after autologous stem cell transplantation (brentuximab vedotin exposure was variable). Sample: peripheral blood mononuclear cells (PBMCs), taken before the fourth cycle of nivolumab. Receptors were obtained from a human donor with classical Hodgkin lymphoma.

The V call is TRBV5-1, the J call TRBJ2-2; D is unresolved. CDR3 size: 14 residues. The V and J ends lost 1 base and 3 bases respectively, with 7 bases between them. The germline V gene has CDR1 SGHRS and CDR2 YFSETQ. The CDR3 is CASSLRQYTGELFF. In DNA form, the CDR3 reads TGCGCCAGCAGCTTGAGGCAGTACACCGGGGAGCTGTTTTTT.

This clone came up a few times. This sequence joins TRBV28 and TRBJ1-1, with a possible D match to TRBD1 (6 bases). Trimming removed 9 bases at V and 2 bases at J, with 10 bases between. Germline V gives CDR1 MDHEN, CDR2 SYDVKM. CDR3 size: 12 residues. The CDR3 is CASQGINTEAFF. CDR3 sequence (DNA): TGTGCCAGTCAGGGGATCAACACTGAAGCTTTCTTT.

The chain joins TRBV19 to TRBJ1-5, with TRBD1 matching 7 bases. CDR1 and CDR2 (germline): LNHDA, SQIVND (reference sequence). This CDR3 is 12 amino acids long. V lost 9 bases to trimming and J lost 7 bases; unmatched junction nucleotides: 6. This CDR3 is CASRQGRQPQHF. CDR3 coding DNA: TGTGCCAGCCGACAGGGAAGGCAGCCCCAGCATTTT. Full variable domain (outside the CDR3, taken from reference TRBV19 and TRBJ1-5): DGGITQSPKYLFRKEGQNVTLSCEQNLNHDAMYWYRQDPGQGLRLIYYSQIVNDFQKGDIAEGYSVSREKKESFPLTVTSAQKNPTAFYLCASRQGRQPQHFGDGTRLSIL.

The chain carries TRBV9 and TRBJ2-5; D not resolved. The ends were cut back, 4 bases at V and 5 bases at J, with 18 bases in the middle. Germline assignment: CDR1 SGDLS and CDR2 YYNGEE. CDR3 size: 15 residues. CDR3 residues: CASSLDLSLGETQYF. The CDR3 DNA is TGTGCCAGCAGCCTGGACCTTTCCCTAGGGGAGACCCAGTACTTC.

This chain links TRBV11-3 with TRBJ2-5; D call uncertain. This CDR3 is 12 amino acids long. Per germline, CDR1 SGHNT and CDR2 YENEEA. The V end was cut by 5 bases, the J end by 5 bases, with 9 bases between. The CDR3 region has the DNA TGTGCCAGCAGCCCAGAGGCGGAGACCCAGTACTTC. The encoded protein is CASSPEAETQYF.

The V gene is TRBV5-4, the J gene TRBJ2-2; tentatively, D is TRBD2 (7 bases). V lost 5 bases and J 3 bases, leaving 14 bases between the germline ends. Per germline, CDR1 SGHNT and CDR2 YYREEE (reference sequence). This CDR3 is 15 amino acids long. CDR3 nucleotides: TGTGCCAGCAGTTTCGGGGGGCGGTACACCGGGGAGCTGTTTTTT. This sequence encodes CASSFGGRYTGELFF.

V is TRBV28 and J is TRBJ2-5; D remains unclear. Germline CDR1 is MDHEN and CDR2 is SYDVKM. The CDR3 is 12 residues long. The germline V and J ends were trimmed by 1 base and 5 bases, with 5 bases remaining between them. Here the CDR3 DNA reads TGTGCCAGCAGTTTATATAGGGAGACCCAGTACTTC. Amino acids: CASSLYRETQYF.